This T cell receptor beta chain derives from a study of T-cell reconstitution after alpha-beta-depleted transplantation in children. Unique molecular identifiers were incorporated during preparation of the TCRbeta library. One entry per CDR3 protein results from TCRdb running MiXCR on the PCR reads. This sample carries 200,000 to 250,000 distinct CDR3 sequences, approximately 12% of them seen once, and the ten largest clones take about 2.4%. The CDR3 is made up of 15 amino acids. Germline-derived CDR1 and CDR2 are DFQATT and SNEGSKA (reference sequence). V was pared by 0 bases and J by 3 bases, with 5 bases of the junction left unmatched. This clonotype was detected ten times or more.

The input for sequencing was PBMCs from the stem cell graft donor, taken from the stem cell graft. The sequence came from a human donor who donated a stem cell graft to a child with acute lymphoblastic leukemia. The chain has TRBV20-1 and TRBJ2-4, with 7 bases matching TRBD2. Here the CDR3 DNA reads TGCAGTGCTAGAGATCGCGGGAGAGTCAAAAACATTCAGTACTTC. It specifies CSARDRGRVKNIQYF.